This TCR beta chain was identified during a study of post-analysis software for immune sequencing data (dated by TCRdb to the mid-2010s). In the study overall: Recorded disease courses included relapsing-remitting, secondary progressive and progressive-relapsing multiple sclerosis, with some patients lacking subtype annotation. The patient repertoires were set against 10 to 11 previously published healthy control repertoires from donors whose ages ranged from roughly 6 to 25 years. A subset of samples was prepared in parallel using single-end sample barcoding, then pooled and co-amplified after Illumina adapter ligation. Overall results and qualifications from the work: Direct clustering with F measure revealed strong co-clustering of samples prepared in the same batch, which led to a batch-effect correction. Significantly lower normalized Chao1 diversity was found in multiple sclerosis patients than in controls, suggesting substantial peripheral T-cell clonal expansion. A handful of TRBV segments, including TRBV5-6, TRBV5-1 and TRBV20-1, were significantly more frequent in patients than controls. The multiple sclerosis patient group was slightly younger than the control group.

Libraries were prepared through PCR. Sequenced using an Illumina HiSeq 2500. To reduce PCR and sequencing biases, unique molecular identifiers were incorporated into the TCR beta cDNA libraries. Roughly 0.5 million cDNA molecules were obtained per 1 to 10 million input T cells, so each molecule approximated one T cell. The patient libraries were prepared and sequenced using the same protocol as the earlier healthy control dataset. Samples belonging to the same batch were prepared together, multiplexed and sequenced on a shared HiSeq lane. The original pipeline was this. Raw barcoded reads were processed with MIGEC, and single-read molecular identifier groups were discarded before consensus assembly and CDR3 extraction. Clonotype tables were post-analysed with VDJtools, and diversity was normalized by down-sampling all datasets to the smallest sample size. In repertoire overlap clustering, CDR3 amino acid sequences, but not nucleotide sequences, were matched to correct batch-related cross-sample contamination. TCRdb reprocessing: public reads trimmed at Q25 with fastp, clones called with MiXCR, in-frame beta chains kept. Rows are combined by CDR3 protein, so each entry shows the most common genes and DNA. The authors' filters were not applied to this entry. Present in this sample are 450,000 to 650,000 distinct CDR3 sequences, roughly 46% of which were seen just once. Clones ranked in the top ten supply 1.7% of the sample.

CDR1 and CDR2, per the germline V gene, are SGHTA and FQGNSA. Reading from cysteine to phenylalanine, the CDR3 counts 15 amino acids. Only CDR3 DNA remains: 45 bases, in frame from the first base. V is shortened by 5 bases, J by 4 bases, and the region joining them spans 16 bases. To demonstrate the VDJtools post-analysis software, the study profiled TCR beta repertoires from the peripheral blood of 10 to 15 young patients with multiple sclerosis. The patients with multiple sclerosis were children and adolescents between roughly 6 and 15 years of age. Regarding this clonotype: Its antigen is not yet known. No base quality information exists; no much larger clone differs at one position.

This sequence originates from a girl aged 10-17 years with multiple sclerosis. Specimen: blood. The chain is encoded by TRBV7-2 joined to TRBJ2-3, with the D call tentatively TRBD1 or TRBD2, each fitting 5 bases. The CDR3 region reads CASSPAARGADTQYF. The nucleotides are TGTGCCAGCAGCCCGGCCGCTAGAGGGGCAGATACGCAGTATTTT. Where the CDR3 stops, the reference TRBV7-2 and TRBJ2-3 genes take over; the full variable domain is GAGVSQSPSNKVTEKGKDVELRCDPISGHTALYWYRQSLGQGLEFLIYFQGNSAPDKSGLPSDRFSAERTGGSVSTLTIQRTQQEDSAVYLCASSPAARGADTQYFGPGTRLTVL.